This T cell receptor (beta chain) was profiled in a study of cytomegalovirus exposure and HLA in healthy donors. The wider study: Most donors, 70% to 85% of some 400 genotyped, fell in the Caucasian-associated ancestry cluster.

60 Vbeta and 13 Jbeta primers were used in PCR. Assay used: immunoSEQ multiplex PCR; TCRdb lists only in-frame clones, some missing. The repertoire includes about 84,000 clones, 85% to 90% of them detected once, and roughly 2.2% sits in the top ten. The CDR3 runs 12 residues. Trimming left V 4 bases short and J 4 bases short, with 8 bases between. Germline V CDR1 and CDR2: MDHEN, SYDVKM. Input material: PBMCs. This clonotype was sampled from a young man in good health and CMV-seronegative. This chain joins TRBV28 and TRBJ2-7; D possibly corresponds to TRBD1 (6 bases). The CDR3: CASSSGQYEQYF. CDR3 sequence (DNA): TGTGCCAGCAGTTCAGGACAGTACGAGCAGTACTTC.